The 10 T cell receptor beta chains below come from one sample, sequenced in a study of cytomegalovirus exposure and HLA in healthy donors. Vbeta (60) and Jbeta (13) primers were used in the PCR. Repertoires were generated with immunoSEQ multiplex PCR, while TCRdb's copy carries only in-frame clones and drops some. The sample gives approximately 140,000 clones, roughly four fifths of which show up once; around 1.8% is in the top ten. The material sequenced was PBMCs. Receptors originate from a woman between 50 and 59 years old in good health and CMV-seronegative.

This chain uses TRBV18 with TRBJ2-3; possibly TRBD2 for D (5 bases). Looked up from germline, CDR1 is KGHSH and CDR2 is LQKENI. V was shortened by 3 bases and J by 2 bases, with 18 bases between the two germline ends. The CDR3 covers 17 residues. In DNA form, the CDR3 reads TGTGCCAGCTCACCCGAGCTGACTATGGGAGACACAGATACGCAGTATTTT. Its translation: CASSPELTMGDTDTQYF. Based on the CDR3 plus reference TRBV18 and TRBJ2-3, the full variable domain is NAGVMQNPRHLVRRRGQEARLRCSPMKGHSHVYWYRQLPEEGLKFMVYLQKENIIDESGMPKERFSAEFPKEGPSILRIQQVVRGDSAAYFCASSPELTMGDTDTQYFGPGTRLTVL.

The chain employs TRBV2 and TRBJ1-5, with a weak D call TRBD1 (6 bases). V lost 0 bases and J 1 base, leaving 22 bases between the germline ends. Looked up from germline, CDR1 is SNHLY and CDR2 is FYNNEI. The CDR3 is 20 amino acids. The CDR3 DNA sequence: TGTGCCAGCAGTGAAGCGGGTCGATTGGGGGCGTGGGCCAGCAATCAGCCCCAGCATTTT. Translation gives CASSEAGRLGAWASNQPQHF.

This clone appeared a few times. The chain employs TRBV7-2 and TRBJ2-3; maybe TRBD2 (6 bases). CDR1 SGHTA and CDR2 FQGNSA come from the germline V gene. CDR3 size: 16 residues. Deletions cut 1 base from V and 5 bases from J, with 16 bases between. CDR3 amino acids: CASSLGFVGAGDTQYF. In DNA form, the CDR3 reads TGTGCCAGCAGCTTAGGTTTTGTGGGAGCGGGAGATACGCAGTATTTT.

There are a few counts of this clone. In DNA form, the CDR3 reads TGTGCCAGCACCGGCAGAGGCGGGCCCCAGCATTTT. Protein sequence: CASTGRGGPQHF. The chain carries TRBV6-5 and TRBJ1-5, with D uncertain. The germline V gene has CDR1 MNHEY and CDR2 SVGAGI. The V gene lost 7 bases and the J gene lost 9 bases, with 13 bases spanning the gap. The CDR3 sequence is 12 residues long.

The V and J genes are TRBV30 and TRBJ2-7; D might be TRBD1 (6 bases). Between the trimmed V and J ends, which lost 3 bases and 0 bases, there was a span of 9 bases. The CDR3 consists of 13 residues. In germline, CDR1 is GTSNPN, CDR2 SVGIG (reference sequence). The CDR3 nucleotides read TGTGCCTGGAGGAGGACAGTCTCCTACGAGCAGTACGTC. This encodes CAWRRTVSYEQYV.

The CDR3: CAISEFRTGNNEQFF. In nucleotides, the CDR3 is TGTGCCATCAGTGAATTTCGGACAGGGAATAATGAGCAGTTCTTC. This chain links TRBV10-3 with TRBJ2-1; 8 bases fit TRBD1. Germline loops: CDR1 ENHRY, CDR2 SYGVKD. Trimming removed 3 bases from V and 7 bases from J; junction bases left unmatched: 8. This CDR3 has 15 residues.

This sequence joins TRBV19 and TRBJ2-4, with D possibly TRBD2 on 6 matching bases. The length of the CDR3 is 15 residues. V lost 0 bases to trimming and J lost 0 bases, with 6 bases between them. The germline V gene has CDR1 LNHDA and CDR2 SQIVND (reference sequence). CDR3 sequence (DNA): TGTGCCAGTAGTATAGAGGGACTAGCCAAAAACATTCAGTACTTC. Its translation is CASSIEGLAKNIQYF.

CDR3 sequence reads: CASSPGRGQPQHF. CDR3 sequence (DNA): TGCGCCAGCAGCCCCGGGAGGGGTCAGCCCCAGCATTTT. The chain uses TRBV4-3 and TRBJ1-5; possible D gene TRBD1, 5 bases. V shed 4 bases and J shed 6 bases, with 10 bases lying between them. The CDR3 sequence is 13 residues long. The germline V gene has CDR1 LGHNA and CDR2 YSLEER.

DNA for the CDR3: TGCGCCAGCAGCTTGGATATAGCGGGAGGGTACAATGAGCAGTTCTTC. Protein product: CASSLDIAGGYNEQFF. The V gene is TRBV5-1, the J gene TRBJ2-1, with 11 bases fitting TRBD2. J lost 4 bases, V lost 0 bases, and 3 bases had no gene match. Germline V lookup: CDR1 SGHRS, CDR2 YFSETQ. The CDR3 has 16 residues.

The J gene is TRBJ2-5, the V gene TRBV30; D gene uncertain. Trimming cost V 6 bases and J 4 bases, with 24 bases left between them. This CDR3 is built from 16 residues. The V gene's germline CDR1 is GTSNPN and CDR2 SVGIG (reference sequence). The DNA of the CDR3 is TGTGCCTGCCCCCACCTAGACGGCCGAGGTCCAGAGACCCAGTACTTC. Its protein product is CACPHLDGRGPETQYF. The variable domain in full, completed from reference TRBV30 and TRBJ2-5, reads SQTIHQWPATLVQPVGSPLSLECTVEGTSNPNLYWYRQAAGRGLQLLFYSVGIGQISSEVPQNLSASRPQDRQFILSSKKLLLSDSGFYLCACPHLDGRGPETQYFGPGTRLLVL.